The rows below give T cell receptor beta chains drawn from one sample of a study of cytomegalovirus exposure and HLA in healthy donors. Generated by immunoSEQ multiplex PCR, the TCRdb table keeps only in-frame clones and is missing some. The sample shows around 100,000 clones, roughly 70% of them seen only once. Source material: PBMCs. The receptor set was obtained from a woman in her forties in good health and CMV-seropositive. CDR3s include the opening cysteine and the closing phenylalanine or tryptophan. Each record gives: J gene, clone size, CDR3 length, V gene, D gene, CDR3 DNA, CDR3 protein. The D gene is left open where the match is weak. A row's size may be missing; if present it is once, few, many or a size class.

j_gene: TRBJ1-2
abundance: -
len: 15
v_gene: TRBV2
d_gene: -
CDR3nt: TGTGCCAGCAGTGAATCTGGGCGCCCTAACTATGGCTACACCTTC
CDR3aa: CASSESGRPNYGYTF

j_gene: TRBJ2-7
abundance: -
len: 16
v_gene: TRBV10-3
d_gene: -
CDR3nt: TGTGCCATCAGTGAACTAGCATCGGGACCTCCCTACGAGCAGTACTTC
CDR3aa: CAISELASGPPYEQYF

j_gene: TRBJ1-2
abundance: -
len: 14
v_gene: TRBV9
d_gene: TRBD1
CDR3nt: TGTGCCAGTGGGACAGGAGGGACCTCCTATGGCTACACCTTC
CDR3aa: CASGTGGTSYGYTF

j_gene: TRBJ2-1
abundance: many
len: 12
v_gene: TRBV6-5
d_gene: -
CDR3nt: TGTGCCAGCAGTTCCTTACTCAATGAGCAGTTCTTC
CDR3aa: CASSSLLNEQFF

j_gene: TRBJ2-7
abundance: -
len: 14
v_gene: TRBV29-1
d_gene: TRBD2
CDR3nt: TGCAGCGTTGCAAGGCGGGAGATCACCCACGAGCAGTACTTC
CDR3aa: CSVARREITHEQYF

j_gene: TRBJ1-5
abundance: few
len: 16
v_gene: TRBV7-9
d_gene: -
CDR3nt: TGTGCCAGCAGCCCCCTGGACGGGGGGCGCAATCAGCCCCAGCATTTT
CDR3aa: CASSPLDGGRNQPQHF

j_gene: TRBJ1-1
abundance: -
len: 15
v_gene: TRBV14
d_gene: -
CDR3nt: TGTGCCAGCAGCCACCCCTCGACGGGGAACACTGAAGCTTTCTTT
CDR3aa: CASSHPSTGNTEAFF

j_gene: TRBJ1-2
abundance: few
len: 16
v_gene: TRBV27
d_gene: TRBD1
CDR3nt: TGTGCCAGCAGTTTAAGGGCCGGGACAGGGGGCCTCGGCTACACCTTC
CDR3aa: CASSLRAGTGGLGYTF

j_gene: TRBJ1-2
abundance: -
len: 17
v_gene: TRBV10-3
d_gene: -
CDR3nt: TGTGCTATCAGTTCCGGATGGGGAGGGAAAGATGACTATGGCTACACCTTC
CDR3aa: CAISSGWGGKDDYGYTF

j_gene: TRBJ1-2
abundance: -
len: 14
v_gene: TRBV6-1
d_gene: TRBD1
CDR3nt: TGTGCCAGCAGCGGGACAGGGGTCCTTTCGGGCTACACCTTC
CDR3aa: CASSGTGVLSGYTF

j_gene: TRBJ1-2
abundance: few
len: 15
v_gene: TRBV19
d_gene: -
CDR3nt: TGTGCCAGTAGTTCTCGACAGCCCAGCAACTATGGCTACACCTTC
CDR3aa: CASSSRQPSNYGYTF

j_gene: TRBJ2-7
abundance: -
len: 16
v_gene: TRBV7-2
d_gene: TRBD2
CDR3nt: TGTGCCAGCAGCTTTAGGTGGACTAGCGGGACCTACGAGCAGTACTTC
CDR3aa: CASSFRWTSGTYEQYF